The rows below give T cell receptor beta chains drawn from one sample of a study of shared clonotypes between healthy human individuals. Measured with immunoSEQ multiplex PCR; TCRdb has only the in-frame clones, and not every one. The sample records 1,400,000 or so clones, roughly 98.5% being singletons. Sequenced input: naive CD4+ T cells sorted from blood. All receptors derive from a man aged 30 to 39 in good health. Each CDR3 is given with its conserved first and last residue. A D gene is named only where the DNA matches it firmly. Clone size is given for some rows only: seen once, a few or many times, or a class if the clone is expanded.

CASSFGAGTEAFF	TGTGCCAGCAGCTTTGGCGCGGGCACTGAAGCTTTCTTT	NA	NA	TRBV7-9	TRBJ1-1
CASSPRRTSGRHTDTQYF	TGTGCCAGCAGTCCTCGACGGACTAGCGGGAGGCACACAGATACGCAGTATTTT	TRBD2	NA	TRBV27	TRBJ2-3
CASSLAGTGRFYGYTF	TGTGCCAGCAGCTTAGCAGGGACAGGGCGGTTCTATGGCTACACCTTC	TRBD1	NA	TRBV11-2	TRBJ1-2
CASSAGTPNTGELFF	TGTGCCAGCAGCGCCGGGACACCGAACACCGGGGAGCTGTTTTTT	NA	NA	TRBV9	TRBJ2-2
CASSLGGRTDTQYF	TGCGCCAGCAGCTTGGGGGGTCGCACAGATACGCAGTATTTT	NA	NA	TRBV5-1	TRBJ2-3
CASEERTGANVLTF	TGTGCCAGCGAAGAGAGGACTGGGGCCAACGTCCTGACTTTC	NA	NA	TRBV9	TRBJ2-6
CASSLDVAEAFF	TGTGCCAGCAGCTTAGATGTTGCTGAAGCTTTCTTT	NA	NA	TRBV13	TRBJ1-1
CASSLGQNYEQYF	TGTGCCAGCAGTTTGGGTCAGAACTACGAGCAGTACTTC	NA	NA	TRBV28	TRBJ2-7
CASSLAGEGSNEQFF	TGCGCCAGCAGTCTAGCGGGAGAAGGTTCCAATGAGCAGTTCTTC	TRBD2	NA	TRBV10-2	TRBJ2-1
CASSLQPNQPQHF	TGTGCCAGCAGCCTGCAACCCAACCAGCCCCAGCATTTT	NA	NA	TRBV28	TRBJ1-5
CASKGDSNQPQHF	TGTGCCAGCAAGGGGGATTCCAATCAGCCCCAGCATTTT	NA	once	TRBV2	TRBJ1-5
CSVNRDSIFSGAFF	TGCAGCGTGAACCGGGACAGTATTTTCAGCGGGGCTTTCTTT	TRBD1	NA	TRBV29-1	TRBJ1-1
CASSSPGYYEQYF	TGTGCCAGCAGCTCCCCGGGATACTACGAGCAGTACTTC	NA	NA	TRBV28	TRBJ2-7
CASSSGYTSTDTQYF	TGTGCCAGCAGCTCTGGATACACTAGCACAGATACGCAGTATTTT	NA	NA	TRBV7-3	TRBJ2-3
CASSDRTRQGLWEQYF	TGTGCCAGCAGTGACCGGACCAGACAGGGTCTATGGGAGCAGTACTTC	TRBD1	NA	TRBV25-1	TRBJ2-7
CASSLGLRGRGPYEQYF	TGTGCCAGCAGCTTGGGTTTGAGAGGTCGAGGGCCCTACGAGCAGTACTTC	NA	NA	TRBV5-6	TRBJ2-7
CASSRGSSGIGYEQYF	TGTGCCAGCAGCCGAGGTTCTAGCGGGATCGGGTACGAGCAGTACTTC	TRBD2	NA	TRBV11-2	TRBJ2-7
CASSNSGRTYEQYF	TGTGCCAGTAGTAATAGCGGGAGGACCTACGAGCAGTACTTC	TRBD2	NA	TRBV19	TRBJ2-7
CASSFLEETQYF	TGTGCCAGCAGTTTTTTAGAGGAGACCCAGTACTTC	NA	NA	TRBV28	TRBJ2-5
CASRGEGTGGSEQYF	TGTGCCAGCAGGGGAGAAGGGACAGGGGGGTCCGAGCAGTACTTC	TRBD1	NA	TRBV28	TRBJ2-7
CASSLRANYGYTF	TGTGCCAGCAGCCTCAGGGCCAACTATGGCTACACCTTC	NA	NA	TRBV6-5	TRBJ1-2
CASSLTGALRVNEQFF	TGTGCCAGCAGCTTAACAGGGGCCTTACGCGTCAATGAGCAGTTCTTC	TRBD1	NA	TRBV6-6	TRBJ2-1
CASSLRVGEAFF	TGTGCCAGCAGTTTACGGGTAGGTGAAGCTTTCTTT	NA	NA	TRBV28	TRBJ1-1
CASSSYRTSGRALFNEQFF	TGTGCCAGCAGCTCATATAGGACTAGCGGGAGGGCCTTGTTCAATGAGCAGTTCTTC	TRBD2	NA	TRBV7-9	TRBJ2-1
CASSIAQGDTEAFF	TGCGCCAGCAGCATTGCGCAGGGTGATACTGAAGCTTTCTTT	NA	NA	TRBV5-1	TRBJ1-1
CASSSQTWSGELFF	TGTGCCAGCAGCTCCCAGACCTGGAGCGGGGAGCTGTTTTTT	NA	NA	TRBV14	TRBJ2-2
CASSHSGRDEQFF	TGTGCCAGCAGCCATAGCGGGAGGGATGAGCAGTTCTTC	TRBD2	NA	TRBV5-4	TRBJ2-1
CSVGTSGRGEQFF	TGCAGCGTCGGGACTAGCGGGCGGGGTGAGCAGTTCTTC	TRBD2	NA	TRBV29-1	TRBJ2-1
CASSPRQGPYEQYF	TGTGCCAGCAGTCCACGACAGGGACCCTACGAGCAGTACTTC	TRBD1	NA	TRBV6-5	TRBJ2-7
CASSLSGTAYEQYF	TGTGCCAGCAGTCTATCAGGGACAGCTTACGAGCAGTACTTC	TRBD1	NA	TRBV7-9	TRBJ2-7
CASSILAGLHGEQYF	TGTGCCAGTAGTATACTAGCGGGCCTCCACGGCGAGCAGTACTTC	TRBD2	NA	TRBV19	TRBJ2-7
CASSLGAGSNNEQFF	TGCGCCAGCAGCTTGGGTGCGGGATCAAACAATGAGCAGTTCTTC	NA	NA	TRBV5-1	TRBJ2-1
CAWSVNGPYEQYF	TGTGCCTGGAGTGTAAACGGGCCCTACGAGCAGTACTTC	NA	NA	TRBV30	TRBJ2-7
CASSSDAPSTEQFF	TGTGCCAGCTCATCGGATGCCCCTAGCACTGAGCAGTTCTTC	NA	once	TRBV18	TRBJ2-1
CASSSRDSSQETQYF	TGCGCCAGCAGCTCACGGGACTCCTCACAAGAGACCCAGTACTTC	NA	NA	TRBV5-1	TRBJ2-5
CASSPHGGQGQETQYF	TGTGCCAGCAGCCCCCACGGGGGACAGGGGCAAGAGACCCAGTACTTC	TRBD1	NA	TRBV9	TRBJ2-5
CASSQSLGGRAGVNTGELFF	TGTGCCAGCTCACAATCCCTTGGCGGGAGGGCCGGAGTGAACACCGGGGAGCTGTTTTTT	TRBD2	once	TRBV18	TRBJ2-2
CASSYSSRNTGELFF	TGTGCCAGCAGTTACTCGAGTCGGAATACCGGGGAGCTGTTTTTT	NA	NA	TRBV6-5	TRBJ2-2
CATSRDRGAGNQPQHF	TGTGCCACCAGCAGAGATCGCGGGGCTGGCAATCAGCCCCAGCATTTT	NA	once	TRBV15	TRBJ1-5
CSVGTVNEQFF	TGCAGCGTGGGGACAGTAAATGAGCAGTTCTTC	TRBD1	NA	TRBV29-1	TRBJ2-1
CASSPGTGQGNQPQHF	TGTGCCAGCTCACCAGGGACGGGTCAGGGTAATCAGCCCCAGCATTTT	NA	NA	TRBV18	TRBJ1-5
CASSSRSRLAGVIYEQYF	TGCGCCAGCAGCTCCCGGAGTCGGCTAGCGGGAGTCATCTACGAGCAGTACTTC	TRBD2	NA	TRBV5-1	TRBJ2-7